The text below deals with one TCR beta chain. Its target is not known. The repertoire was sequenced with immunoSEQ multiplex PCR; TCRdb's copy has only in-frame clones and lacks some. This sample has almost 80,000 clones, with approximately 90% found just once. This specimen comes from a study of T cell responses to AZD1222 COVID-19 vaccine. Looking at the study overall: Second-dose timings of about 4 or about 12 weeks were pooled.

Regarding the study as a whole: White British people made up most donors, females outnumbered males, and clonal diversity was possibly underestimated. Repertoires were obtained solely post-peak T cell response. At baseline, just a handful of AZD1222 recipients tested seropositive.

Germline V gene lookup returns CDR1 SGDLS and CDR2 YYNGEE. V was clipped by 4 bases and J by 1 base, with 11 bases between them. This CDR3 is 14 amino acids long. The source was peripheral blood, collected on day 0 of AZD1222 vaccination. The chain links TRBV9 to TRBJ1-1; D not resolved. The receptor was isolated from an adult in good health. The CDR3 DNA is TGTGCCAGCAGCCGGGAGGTTTGGAACACTGAAGCTTTCTTT. As protein: CASSREVWNTEAFF.